These 21 T cell receptor beta chains were all obtained from the same sample, sequenced in a study of quantifying T cell responses using KT2 cells. As for the study in general: RNA was reverse transcribed with TCR alpha and beta constant-region primers.

Each cDNA got a UMI-containing oligo ligated at its 3' end. First-round PCR used about 4 cycles and beta primers RC1.1 and RC1.2 covering TRBC1 and TRBC2. TCRdb itself ran the UMI-ligation and nested PCR reads through MiXCR, one entry per CDR3 protein. The table has tens of thousands of distinct CDR3 sequences, roughly an eighth seen once. Sequencing was performed on PBMCs spiked with cells of the T cell clone KT2. The receptor set was obtained from a human donor.

The chain recombines TRBV5-5 with TRBJ1-6; no clear D. The length of the CDR3 is 14 residues. The V end was cut by 0 bases, the J end by 10 bases, with 11 bases between. Germline loops: CDR1 SGHKS, CDR2 YYEKEE (reference sequence). The CDR3 region has the DNA TGTGCCAGCAGCTTGGGAAGTAAGCAATCACCCCTCCACTTT. This translates into CASSLGSKQSPLHF.

This clonotype was observed a few times. The gene calls are TRBV11-2 and TRBJ1-3; D possibly corresponds to TRBD1 (6 bases). CDR3 length equals 14 residues. Trimming took off 4 bases at V and 2 bases at J, with 9 bases between the two ends. Germline V gives CDR1 SGHAT, CDR2 FQNNGV. The CDR3 loop is CASSWQGTGNTIYF. The CDR3 DNA is TGTGCCAGCAGCTGGCAGGGGACTGGAAACACCATATATTTT.

The V and J genes are TRBV28 and TRBJ2-1; D is tentatively TRBD1 or TRBD2 (5 bases each). The V end was cut by 3 bases, the J end by 2 bases, with 11 bases between. Looked up from germline, CDR1 is MDHEN and CDR2 is SYDVKM. This CDR3 region has 15 residues. The CDR3: CASSLGPLTYNEQFF. The DNA for the CDR3 is TGTGCCAGCAGTTTGGGACCACTCACCTACAATGAGCAGTTCTTC.

Here the CDR3 DNA reads TGTGCCACCAGTGACCTCTACAATGAGCAGTTCTTC. This sequence encodes CATSDLYNEQFF. V gene TRBV24-1 combines with J gene TRBJ2-1; D is unresolved. Trimming shortened V by 4 bases and J by 3 bases, and 3 bases separated the two germline ends. The CDR3 covers 12 residues. Germline V CDR1 and CDR2: KGHDR, SFDVKD.

The gene calls are TRBV4-3 and TRBJ1-6; 8 nucleotides align to TRBD1. This CDR3 has 22 residues. Germline assignment: CDR1 LGHNA and CDR2 YSLEER. V lost 0 bases and J lost 7; bases outside the gene matches: 23. The CDR3: CASSQDLLGGGRGRGMNSPLHF. Written as DNA, the CDR3 is TGCGCCAGCAGCCAAGATCTTCTTGGAGGTGGCAGGGGGCGCGGGATGAATTCACCCCTCCACTTT.

The chain joins TRBV6-5 to TRBJ1-1, with D possibly being TRBD1 (5 bases). The length of the CDR3 is 23 residues. Germline CDR1 reads MNHEY; CDR2 reads SVGAGI. V lost 8 bases, J lost 2 bases, and 42 bases lay in between. The CDR3 is CASPQPRTGHSYESTYTNTEAFF. DNA for the CDR3: TGTGCCAGCCCTCAGCCCAGAACCGGACATTCCTATGAATCTACTTATACCAACACTGAAGCTTTCTTT.

In its sample, this clonotype was seen a few times. The V call is TRBV28, the J call TRBJ2-4; perhaps TRBD2 as D (7 bases). Trimming stripped 3 bases from V and 2 bases from J, with 14 bases between. Germline V lookup: CDR1 MDHEN, CDR2 SYDVKM. The length of the CDR3 is 16 residues. The CDR3 loop is CASSFTGGFSKNIQYF. The CDR3 DNA reads TGTGCCAGCAGTTTTACGGGGGGCTTTTCCAAAAACATTCAGTACTTC.

The sample holds many counts of this clonotype. This chain joins TRBV7-9 and TRBJ2-1; 10 nucleotides align to TRBD2. Germline V gene sequence: CDR1 SEHNR, CDR2 FQNEAQ (reference sequence). Germline trimming cut 0 bases from V and 0 bases from J; bases unmatched to any gene: 5. This CDR3 has 18 residues. In DNA, the CDR3 is TGTGCCAGCAGCTTAGCAGCGGGGGGGCGTGCCTCCTACAATGAGCAGTTCTTC. The encoded protein is CASSLAAGGRASYNEQFF.

Turning to this clonotype: A much more abundant neighbour one base away suggests this may be a read error. The chain employs TRBV28 and TRBJ1-5, with D possibly being TRBD1 (6 bases). In germline, CDR1 is MDHEN, CDR2 SYDVKM. The CDR3 extends over 13 amino acids. The CDR3 sequence is CASRQGPNQPQNF. CDR3 bases: TGTGCCAGCAGACAGGGCCCTAATCAGCCCCAGAATTTT.

This clonotype came up a few times. The rearrangement joins TRBV24-1 to TRBJ2-1; unclear D gene. The CDR3 loop spans 14 amino acids. Trimming pared 8 bases from V and 5 bases from J, leaving 15 bases between. CDR1 and CDR2 from the germline V gene are KGHDR and SFDVKD. The CDR3 DNA sequence: TGTGCCACCAAGGCGCAGAATACAGACAATGAGCAGTTCTTC. This translates into CATKAQNTDNEQFF.

This clonotype was detected a few times. The rearrangement joins TRBV14 to TRBJ2-1, with 12 bases matching TRBD2. Germline CDR1 reads SGHDN; CDR2 reads FVKESK. The CDR3 length is 18 residues. V trimming: 1 base; J trimming: 4 bases; junction bases outside the gene matches: 8. The CDR3 sequence is CASSQGLAGGPRYNEQFF. In nucleotides, the CDR3 is TGTGCCAGCAGCCAAGGGCTAGCGGGGGGGCCAAGATACAATGAGCAGTTCTTC.

J is TRBJ2-7 and V is TRBV4-1; 9 nucleotides align to TRBD1. CDR1 and CDR2 (germline): MGHRA, YSYEKL. This CDR3 has 16 residues. The J segment lost 7 bases and the V segment lost 3 bases, leaving 13 bases of the junction unmatched. In DNA form, the CDR3 reads TGCGCCAGCAGCCACAGCCCGGGACAGGGTCCTCGTGAGCAGTACTTC. Protein sequence: CASSHSPGQGPREQYF.

This clonotype was seen a handful of times. The CDR3 nucleotides read TGTGCCAGCATGGTAGGGGCAGGGGGCGGCGAGCAGTACTTC. Protein sequence: CASMVGAGGGEQYF. This sequence joins TRBV6-1 and TRBJ2-7, with 8 positions matching TRBD1. The CDR3 contains 14 residues. Trimming at V came to 7 bases and at J to 6 bases, leaving 11 bases not matched to a gene. Germline V gives CDR1 MNHNS, CDR2 SASEGT.

The J gene is TRBJ2-7, the V gene TRBV6-5; D possibly corresponds to TRBD2 (5 bases). Trimming removed 4 bases at V and 2 bases at J, with 15 bases between. The V gene's germline CDR1 is MNHEY and CDR2 SVGAGI. The CDR3 contains 15 residues. Here the CDR3 DNA reads TGTGCCAGCAGTTCTCTGGCCCGGGAAACCTACGAGCAGTACTTC. The encoded protein is CASSSLARETYEQYF.

V is TRBV20-1 and J is TRBJ1-5; D ambiguous. The CDR3 is 15 amino acids. Trimming pared 0 bases from V and 0 bases from J, leaving 9 bases between. Germline V lookup: CDR1 DFQATT, CDR2 SNEGSKA (reference sequence). This CDR3 reads CSAREVSYSNQPQHF. CDR3 coding DNA: TGCAGTGCTAGAGAGGTCTCGTATAGCAATCAGCCCCAGCATTTT.

This clonotype was observed many times. The chain links TRBV4-2 to TRBJ1-5, with D tentatively TRBD1 (5 bases). Trimming pared 2 bases from V and 4 bases from J, leaving 15 bases between. This CDR3 is built from 16 residues. Germline values: CDR1 LGHNA, CDR2 YNFKEQ. CDR3 region: CASSQRGRGDNQPQHF. The CDR3 nucleotides are TGTGCCAGCAGCCAAAGAGGACGGGGGGATAATCAGCCCCAGCATTTT.

This clonotype turned up a few times. The rearrangement links TRBV12-3 or TRBV12-4 to TRBJ2-7; D possibly corresponds to TRBD1 (6 bases). V lost 3 bases and J lost 2, with 14 bases in between. CDR3 length equals 15 residues. CDR3 sequence (DNA): TGTGCCAGCAGTTTCTCGGTACAGGGCGCCTACGAGCAGTACTTC. Protein product: CASSFSVQGAYEQYF.

In its sample, this clonotype was seen a few times. This chain uses TRBV12-3 or TRBV12-4 with TRBJ1-6; D gene uncertain. This CDR3 spans 14 amino acids. Trimming cost V 6 bases and J 6 bases, with 12 bases left between them. The CDR3, as DNA: TGTGCCAGCAGCAAAGGCTTTAGTAATTCACCCCTCCACTTT. Encoded protein: CASSKGFSNSPLHF.

This CDR3 reads CASSYSRDNAYEQYF. In nucleotides, the CDR3 is TGTGCCAGCAGTTACTCTCGGGACAATGCCTACGAGCAGTACTTC. This rearrangement joins TRBV6-2 or TRBV6-3 to TRBJ2-7; D might be TRBD1 (6 bases). V gave up 0 bases and J gave up 2 bases, with 11 bases separating them. The CDR3 consists of 15 residues. In germline, CDR1 is MNHEY, CDR2 SVGEGT.

The chain carries TRBV6-2 or TRBV6-3 and TRBJ2-7, with TRBD2 matching 8 bases. Unmatched junction bases numbered 11, after V lost 4 bases and J lost 3 bases. The germline V gene has CDR1 MNHEY and CDR2 SVGEGT. The CDR3 has 16 residues. CDR3 sequence (DNA): TGTGCCAGCAGTTCCCCCCCGGGTAGCGGGGTCTACGAGCAGTACTTC. It translates to CASSSPPGSGVYEQYF.

This clonotype was counted at least ten times. Written as DNA, the CDR3 is TGTGCCAGCAGTTACGAGTTGGGGGGAACTGAAGCTTTCTTT. It is translated as CASSYELGGTEAFF. The V gene is TRBV6-5, the J gene TRBJ1-1; weak D call: TRBD1 (5 bases). The ends were cut back, 2 bases at V and 5 bases at J, with 12 bases in the middle. This CDR3 comprises 14 residues. CDR1 is MNHEY, CDR2 SVGAGI, per germline.